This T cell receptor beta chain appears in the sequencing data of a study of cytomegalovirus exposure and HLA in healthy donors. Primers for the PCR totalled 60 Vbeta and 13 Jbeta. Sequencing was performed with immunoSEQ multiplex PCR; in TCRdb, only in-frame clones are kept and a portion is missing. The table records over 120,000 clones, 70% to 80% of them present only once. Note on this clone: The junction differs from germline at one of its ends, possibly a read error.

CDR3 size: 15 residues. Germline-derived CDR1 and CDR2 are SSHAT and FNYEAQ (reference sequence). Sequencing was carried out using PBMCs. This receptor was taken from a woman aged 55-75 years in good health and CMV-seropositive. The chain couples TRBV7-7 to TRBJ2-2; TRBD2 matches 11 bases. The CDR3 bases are TGTGCTAGCAGCCCCCGGACTAGCGGGACCGGGGAGCTGTTTTTT. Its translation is CASSPRTSGTGELFF.